The 2 T cell receptor beta chains below come from one sample, sequenced in a study of blood T cell repertoires in COVID-19. The protocol was immunoSEQ multiplex PCR, while the TCRdb copy is restricted to in-frame clones and leaves out a portion. The sample comprises approximately 210,000 clones, 88% of which are singletons, and approximately 4.5% rests with the top ten. Sequencing was done on a sample of peripheral blood. The receptor source for this set is a human donor in a cohort sampled during active COVID-19.

This rearrangement joins TRBV25-1 to TRBJ1-2; tentative D call: TRBD1 (6 bases). V lost 2 bases and J 4 bases, leaving 14 bases between the germline ends. The CDR3 sequence is 15 residues long. CDR1 and CDR2 from the germline V gene are MGHDK and SYGVNS. CDR3 protein: CASSENRAGSYGYTF. The CDR3 DNA reads as TGTGCCAGCAGTGAAAACAGGGCTGGTAGCTATGGCTACACCTTC.

The rearrangement links TRBV6-2 or TRBV6-3 to TRBJ1-1, with no clear D. Germline V gene lookup returns CDR1 MNHEY and CDR2 SVGEGT. There are 14 residues in the CDR3. V dropped 6 bases and J dropped 6 bases, with 17 bases sitting between them. CDR3 sequence (DNA): TGTGCCAGCAGCCCCAGATATGAGGGAGCTGAAGCTTTCTTT. It codes for CASSPRYEGAEAFF.